This T cell receptor (beta chain) stems from a study of T cell changes during pregnancy in multiple sclerosis. Method: immunoSEQ multiplex PCR; TCRdb's copy keeps in-frame clones and lacks some. The sample gives tens of thousands of clones, 87% of which show up once; under 9% is in the top ten. This receptor was identified in a female donor with multiple sclerosis, enrolled in a pregnancy study. This material consisted of CD8+ T cells from peripheral blood mononuclear cells, taken before pregnancy.

In DNA, the CDR3 is TGTGCCAGCAGTTCCATTCACTCGGACCTTGGGGCCAATGAGCAGTTCTTC. Translation gives CASSSIHSDLGANEQFF. The chain links TRBV27 to TRBJ2-1, with a possible D match to TRBD1 (5 bases). The CDR3 contains 17 residues. Germline CDR1 is MNHEY and CDR2 is SMNVEV (reference sequence). V gave up 4 bases and J gave up 6 bases, with 22 bases separating them.